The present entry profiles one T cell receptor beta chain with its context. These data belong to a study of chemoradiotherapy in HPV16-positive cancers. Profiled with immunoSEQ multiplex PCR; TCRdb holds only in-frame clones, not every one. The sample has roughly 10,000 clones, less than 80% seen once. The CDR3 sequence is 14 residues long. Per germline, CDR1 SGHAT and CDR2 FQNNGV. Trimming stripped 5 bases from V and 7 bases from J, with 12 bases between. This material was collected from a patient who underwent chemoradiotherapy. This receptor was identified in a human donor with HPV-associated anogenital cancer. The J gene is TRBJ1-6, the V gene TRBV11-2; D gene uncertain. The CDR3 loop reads CASSPPGANSPLHF. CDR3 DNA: TGTGCCAGCAGCCCCCCAGGTGCCAATTCACCCCTCCACTTT.